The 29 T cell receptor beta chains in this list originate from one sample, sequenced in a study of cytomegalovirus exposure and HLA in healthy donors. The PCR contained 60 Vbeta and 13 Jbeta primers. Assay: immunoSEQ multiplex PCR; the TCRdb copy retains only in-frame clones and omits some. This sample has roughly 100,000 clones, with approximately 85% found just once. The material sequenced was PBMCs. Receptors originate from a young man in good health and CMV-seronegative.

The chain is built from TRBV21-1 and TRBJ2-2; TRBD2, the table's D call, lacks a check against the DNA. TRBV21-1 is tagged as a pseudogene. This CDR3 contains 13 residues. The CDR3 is CASSNMEAGELFF. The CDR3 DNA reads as TGTGCCAGCAGCAACATGGAGGCCGGGGAGCTGTTTTTT.

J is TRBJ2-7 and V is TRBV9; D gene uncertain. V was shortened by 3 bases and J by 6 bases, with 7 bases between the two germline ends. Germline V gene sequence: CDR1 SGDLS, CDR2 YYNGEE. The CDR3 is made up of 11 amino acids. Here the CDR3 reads CASSGGREQYF. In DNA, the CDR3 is TGTGCCAGCAGCGGCGGCCGCGAGCAGTACTTC.

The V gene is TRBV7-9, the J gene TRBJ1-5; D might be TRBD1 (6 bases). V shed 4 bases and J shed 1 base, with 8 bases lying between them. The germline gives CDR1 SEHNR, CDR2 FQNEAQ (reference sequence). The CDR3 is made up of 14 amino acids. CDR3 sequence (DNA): TGTGCCAGCAGCTATGGACAGAGCAATCAGCCCCAGCATTTT. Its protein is CASSYGQSNQPQHF.

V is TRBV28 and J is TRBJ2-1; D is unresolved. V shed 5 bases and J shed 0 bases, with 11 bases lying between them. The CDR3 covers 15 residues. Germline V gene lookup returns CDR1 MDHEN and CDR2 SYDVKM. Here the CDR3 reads CASSVRLRSYNEQFF. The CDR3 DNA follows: TGTGCCAGCAGTGTTAGACTTCGCTCCTACAATGAGCAGTTCTTC.

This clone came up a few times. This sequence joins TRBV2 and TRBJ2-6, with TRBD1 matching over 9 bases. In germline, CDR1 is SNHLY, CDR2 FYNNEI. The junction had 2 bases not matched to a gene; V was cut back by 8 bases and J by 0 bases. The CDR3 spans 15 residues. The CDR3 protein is CASGTGNSGANVLTF. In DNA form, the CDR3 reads TGTGCCAGCGGGACAGGGAACTCTGGGGCCAACGTCCTGACTTTC.

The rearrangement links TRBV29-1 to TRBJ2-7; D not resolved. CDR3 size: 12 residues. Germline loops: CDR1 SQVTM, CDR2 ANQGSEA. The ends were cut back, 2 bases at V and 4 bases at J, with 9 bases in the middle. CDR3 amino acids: CSVELDIYEQYF. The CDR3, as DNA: TGCAGCGTTGAACTTGACATTTACGAGCAGTACTTC.

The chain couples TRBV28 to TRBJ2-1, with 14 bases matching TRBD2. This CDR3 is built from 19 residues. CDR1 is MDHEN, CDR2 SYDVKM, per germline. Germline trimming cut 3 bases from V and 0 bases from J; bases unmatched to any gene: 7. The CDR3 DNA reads TGTGCCAGCAGTTTCCTGACTAGCGGGAGGGCCCCCTCCTACAATGAGCAGTTCTTC. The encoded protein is CASSFLTSGRAPSYNEQFF. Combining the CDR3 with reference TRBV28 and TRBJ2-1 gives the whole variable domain DVKVTQSSRYLVKRTGEKVFLECVQDMDHENMFWYRQDPGLGLRLIYFSYDVKMKEKGDIPEGYSVSREKKERFSLILESASTNQTSMYLCASSFLTSGRAPSYNEQFFGPGTRLTVL.

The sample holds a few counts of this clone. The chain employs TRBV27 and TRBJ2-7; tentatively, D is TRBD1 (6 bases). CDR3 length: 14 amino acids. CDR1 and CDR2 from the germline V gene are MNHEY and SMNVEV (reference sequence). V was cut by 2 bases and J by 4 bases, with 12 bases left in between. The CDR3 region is CASSLGTGLYEQYF. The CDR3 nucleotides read TGTGCCAGCAGTTTAGGCACAGGGCTTTACGAGCAGTACTTC.

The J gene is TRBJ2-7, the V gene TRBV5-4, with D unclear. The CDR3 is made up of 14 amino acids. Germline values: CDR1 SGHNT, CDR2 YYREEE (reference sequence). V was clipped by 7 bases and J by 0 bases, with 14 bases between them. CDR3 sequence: CASGIWQFSYEQYF. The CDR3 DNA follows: TGTGCCAGCGGCATTTGGCAGTTCTCCTACGAGCAGTACTTC.

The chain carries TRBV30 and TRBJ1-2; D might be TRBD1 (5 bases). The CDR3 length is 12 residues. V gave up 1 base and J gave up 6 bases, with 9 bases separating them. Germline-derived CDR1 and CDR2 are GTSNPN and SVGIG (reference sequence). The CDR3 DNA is TGTGCCTGGAGTGAAACCAGGGATGGCTACACCTTC. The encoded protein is CAWSETRDGYTF. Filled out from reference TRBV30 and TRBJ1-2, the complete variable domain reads SQTIHQWPATLVQPVGSPLSLECTVEGTSNPNLYWYRQAAGRGLQLLFYSVGIGQISSEVPQNLSASRPQDRQFILSSKKLLLSDSGFYLCAWSETRDGYTFGSGTRLTVV.

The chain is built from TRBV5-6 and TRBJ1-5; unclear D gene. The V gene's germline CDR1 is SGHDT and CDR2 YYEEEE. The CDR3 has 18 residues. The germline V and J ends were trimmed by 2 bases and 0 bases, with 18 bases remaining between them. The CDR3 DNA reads TGTGCCAGCAGCTTACAGTACTTTTCGATCTATAGCAATCAGCCCCAGCATTTT. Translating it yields CASSLQYFSIYSNQPQHF.

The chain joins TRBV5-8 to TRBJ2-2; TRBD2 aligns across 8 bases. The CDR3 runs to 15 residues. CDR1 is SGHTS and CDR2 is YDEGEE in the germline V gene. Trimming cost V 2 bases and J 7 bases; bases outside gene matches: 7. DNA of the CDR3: TGTGCCAGCAGCTTTCTTCGAACTAGCGGCGGGGAGCTGTTTTTT. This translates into CASSFLRTSGGELFF.

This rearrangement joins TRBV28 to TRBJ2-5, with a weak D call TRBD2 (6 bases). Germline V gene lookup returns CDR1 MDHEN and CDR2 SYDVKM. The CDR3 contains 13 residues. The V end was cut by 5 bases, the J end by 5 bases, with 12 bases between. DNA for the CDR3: TGTGCCAGCAGTGGAGGGGCCGCCGAGACCCAGTACTTC. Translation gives CASSGGAAETQYF.

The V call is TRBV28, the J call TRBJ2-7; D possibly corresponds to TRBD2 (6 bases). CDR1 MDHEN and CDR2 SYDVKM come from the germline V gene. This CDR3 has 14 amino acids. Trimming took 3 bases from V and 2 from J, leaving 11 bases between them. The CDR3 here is CASSFVGGAYEQYF. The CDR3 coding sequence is TGTGCCAGCAGTTTTGTCGGGGGAGCCTACGAGCAGTACTTC.

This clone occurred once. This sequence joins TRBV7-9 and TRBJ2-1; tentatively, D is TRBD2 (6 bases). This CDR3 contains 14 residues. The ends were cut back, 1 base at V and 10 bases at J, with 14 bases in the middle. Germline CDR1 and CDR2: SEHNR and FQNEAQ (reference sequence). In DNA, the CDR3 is TGTGCCAGCAGCTTAGTAACGTCGGGAGAGGAGCAGTTCTTC. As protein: CASSLVTSGEEQFF.

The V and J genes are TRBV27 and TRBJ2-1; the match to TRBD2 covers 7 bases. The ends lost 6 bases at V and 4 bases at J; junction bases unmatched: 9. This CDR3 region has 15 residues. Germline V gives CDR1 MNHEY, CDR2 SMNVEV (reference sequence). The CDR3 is CASSLTSGNYNEQFF. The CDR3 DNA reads TGTGCCAGCAGCCTCACCAGCGGGAATTACAATGAGCAGTTCTTC.

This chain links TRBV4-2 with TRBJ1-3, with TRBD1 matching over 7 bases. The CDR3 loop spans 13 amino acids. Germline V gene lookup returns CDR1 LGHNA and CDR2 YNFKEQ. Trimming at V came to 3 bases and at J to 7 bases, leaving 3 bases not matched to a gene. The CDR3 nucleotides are TGTGCCAGCAGCCAGACAGGGCCTAACACCATATATTTT. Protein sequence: CASSQTGPNTIYF.

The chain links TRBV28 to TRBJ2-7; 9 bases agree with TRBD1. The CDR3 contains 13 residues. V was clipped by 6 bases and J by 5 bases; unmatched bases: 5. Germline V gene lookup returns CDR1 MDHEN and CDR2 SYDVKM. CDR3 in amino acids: CASSNYRGHEQYF. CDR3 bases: TGTGCCAGCAGCAACTACAGGGGGCACGAGCAGTACTTC.

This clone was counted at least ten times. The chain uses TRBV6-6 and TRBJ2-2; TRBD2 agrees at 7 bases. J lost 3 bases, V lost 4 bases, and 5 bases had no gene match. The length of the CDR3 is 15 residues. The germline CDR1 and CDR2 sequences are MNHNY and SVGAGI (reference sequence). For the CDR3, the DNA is TGTGCCAGCAGTTTTGGACTAGATTACACCGGGGAGCTGTTTTTT. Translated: CASSFGLDYTGELFF.

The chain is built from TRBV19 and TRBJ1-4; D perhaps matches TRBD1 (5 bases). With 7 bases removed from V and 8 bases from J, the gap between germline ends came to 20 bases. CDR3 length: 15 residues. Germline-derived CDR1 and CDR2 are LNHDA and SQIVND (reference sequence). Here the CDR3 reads CASTPRDSRGEKLFF. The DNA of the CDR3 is TGTGCCAGTACCCCCCGGGACTCCAGAGGGGAAAAACTGTTTTTT.

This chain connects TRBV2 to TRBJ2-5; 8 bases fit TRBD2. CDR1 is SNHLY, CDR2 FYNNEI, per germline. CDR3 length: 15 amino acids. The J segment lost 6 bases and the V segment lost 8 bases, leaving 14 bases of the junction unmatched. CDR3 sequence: CASYYRGGDRKTQYF. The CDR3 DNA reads TGTGCCAGCTATTATCGGGGGGGGGATAGAAAGACCCAGTACTTC.

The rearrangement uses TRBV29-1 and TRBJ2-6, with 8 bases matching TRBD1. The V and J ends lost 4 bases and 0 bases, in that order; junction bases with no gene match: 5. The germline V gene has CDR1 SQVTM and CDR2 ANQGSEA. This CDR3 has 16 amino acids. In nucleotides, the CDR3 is TGCAGCGTTGCCGGGACAGGTCCCTCTGGGGCCAACGTCCTGACTTTC. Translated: CSVAGTGPSGANVLTF.

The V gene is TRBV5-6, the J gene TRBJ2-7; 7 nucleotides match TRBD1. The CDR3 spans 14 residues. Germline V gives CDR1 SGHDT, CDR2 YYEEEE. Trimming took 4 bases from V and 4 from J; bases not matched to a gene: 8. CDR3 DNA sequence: TGTGCCAGCAGCGGGGACAGTAGGATTTACGAGCAGTACTTC. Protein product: CASSGDSRIYEQYF.

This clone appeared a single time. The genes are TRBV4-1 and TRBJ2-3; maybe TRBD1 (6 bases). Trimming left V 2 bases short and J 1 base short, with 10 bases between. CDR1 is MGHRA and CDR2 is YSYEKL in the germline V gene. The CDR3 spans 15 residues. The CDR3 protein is CASSQRPGGTDTQYF. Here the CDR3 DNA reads TGCGCCAGCAGCCAACGGCCAGGGGGCACAGATACGCAGTATTTT.

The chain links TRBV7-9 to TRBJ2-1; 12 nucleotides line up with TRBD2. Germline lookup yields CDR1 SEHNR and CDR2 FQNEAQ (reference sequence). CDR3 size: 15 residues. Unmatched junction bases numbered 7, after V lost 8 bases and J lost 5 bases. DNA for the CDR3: TGTGCCAGCCCCTCGAGACTAGCGGGAGACAATGAGCAGTTCTTC. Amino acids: CASPSRLAGDNEQFF.

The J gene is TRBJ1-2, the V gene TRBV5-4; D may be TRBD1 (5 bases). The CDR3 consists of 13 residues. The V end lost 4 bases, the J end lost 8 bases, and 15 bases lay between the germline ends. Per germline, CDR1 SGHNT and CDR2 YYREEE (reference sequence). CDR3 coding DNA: TGTGCCAGCAGCCCGGGAGGGGCGAACGGCTACACCTTC. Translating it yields CASSPGGANGYTF.

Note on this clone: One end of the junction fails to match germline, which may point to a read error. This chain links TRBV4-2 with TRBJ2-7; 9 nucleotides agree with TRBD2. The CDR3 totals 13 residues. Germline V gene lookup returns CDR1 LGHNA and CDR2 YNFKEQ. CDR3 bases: TGTGCCAGCAGCCAAGTCGGATCTAGCGGGACGGACTTC. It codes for CASSQVGSSGTDF.

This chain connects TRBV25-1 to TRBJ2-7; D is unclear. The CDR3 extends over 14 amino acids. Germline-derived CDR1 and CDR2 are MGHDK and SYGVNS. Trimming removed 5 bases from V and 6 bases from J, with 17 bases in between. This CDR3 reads CASSSYRSRGEQYF. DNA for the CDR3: TGTGCCAGCAGTTCCTACCGTTCGCGAGGCGAGCAGTACTTC.

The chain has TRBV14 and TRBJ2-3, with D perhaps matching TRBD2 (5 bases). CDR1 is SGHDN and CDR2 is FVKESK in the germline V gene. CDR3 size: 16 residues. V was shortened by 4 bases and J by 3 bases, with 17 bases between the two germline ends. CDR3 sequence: CASSRRTGIRTDTQYF. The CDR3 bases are TGTGCCAGCAGCCGAAGAACGGGGATTAGGACAGATACGCAGTATTTT.